The present entry profiles one T cell receptor (beta chain) with its context. V was pared by 2 bases and J by 5 bases, with 7 bases between. This CDR3 spans 13 amino acids. The germline gives CDR1 SGHTA, CDR2 FQGTGA. Authors' methods: The authors estimated nucleated cell counts from reference gene primer amplification. The table came from immunoSEQ multiplex PCR; TCRdb's copy has only in-frame clones and leaves some out. V, J and clone size were drawn from that table, and D and trimming were deduced from the DNA. This table has some 30,000 clones, roughly 90% appearing once. This sample was included in a study of blood T cell repertoires in COVID-19. As for the study in general: Sites in the United States, Italy and Spain provided acute and convalescent COVID-19 samples.

The sequenced sample was peripheral blood. The rearrangement links TRBV7-3 to TRBJ2-1; D is undetermined. The TCR originated in a man between 65 and 80 years old with active or convalescent COVID-19. The CDR3 bases are TGTGCCAGCAGCTTAGCAGTCAACAATGAGCAGTTCTTC. The encoded protein is CASSLAVNNEQFF.